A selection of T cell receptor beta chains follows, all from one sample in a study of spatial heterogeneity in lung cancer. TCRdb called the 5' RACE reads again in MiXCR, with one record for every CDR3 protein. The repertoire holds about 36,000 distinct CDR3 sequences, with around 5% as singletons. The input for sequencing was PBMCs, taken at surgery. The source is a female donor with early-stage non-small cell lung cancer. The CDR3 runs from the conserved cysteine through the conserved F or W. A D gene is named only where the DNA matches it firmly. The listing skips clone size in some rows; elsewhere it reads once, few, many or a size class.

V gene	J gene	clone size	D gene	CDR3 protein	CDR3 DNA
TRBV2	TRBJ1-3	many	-	CASSDQPASSGNTIYF	TGTGCCAGCAGTGATCAGCCGGCCAGCTCTGGAAACACCATATATTTT
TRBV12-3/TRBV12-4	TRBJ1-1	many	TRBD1	CASSLSRDSSTEAFF	TGTGCCAGCAGTTTGTCTCGGGACAGCTCTACTGAAGCTTTCTTT
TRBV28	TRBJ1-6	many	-	CASSLGRTNSPLHF	TGTGCCAGCAGTCTGGGACGGACTAATTCACCCCTCCACTTT
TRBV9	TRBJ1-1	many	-	CASSVARNTEAFF	TGTGCCAGCAGCGTAGCGAGAAACACTGAAGCTTTCTTT
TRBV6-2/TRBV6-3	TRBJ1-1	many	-	CASSLITVNTEAFF	TGTGCCAGCAGCCTCATCACAGTGAACACTGAAGCTTTCTTT
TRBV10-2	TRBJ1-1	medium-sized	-	CASSLNTEAFF	TGCGCCAGCAGTCTGAACACTGAAGCTTTCTTT
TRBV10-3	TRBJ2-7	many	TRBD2	CAIGTSGYEQYF	TGTGCCATCGGGACTAGCGGTTACGAGCAGTACTTC
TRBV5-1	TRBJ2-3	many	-	CASSQQHKGDTQYF	TGCGCCAGCAGTCAGCAACACAAAGGGGATACGCAGTATTTT
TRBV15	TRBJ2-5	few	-	CATSFDLEETQYF	TGTGCCACCTCCTTTGACTTGGAAGAGACCCAGTACTTC
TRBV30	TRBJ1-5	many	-	CAWSLSDGQPQHF	TGTGCCTGGAGTCTATCGGACGGGCAGCCCCAGCATTTT
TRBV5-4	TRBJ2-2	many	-	CASSPRTGNTGELFF	TGTGCCAGCAGCCCCCGGACCGGAAACACCGGGGAGCTGTTTTTT
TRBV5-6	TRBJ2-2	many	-	CASSPVTGELFF	TGTGCCAGCAGCCCTGTCACCGGGGAGCTGTTTTTT
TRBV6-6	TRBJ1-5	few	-	CASSYPLRGGSHQPQHF	TGTGCCAGCAGTTACCCCCTCCGGGGAGGGTCGCACCAGCCCCAGCATTTT
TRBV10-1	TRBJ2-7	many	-	CASSESSGGIYEQYF	TGCGCCAGCAGTGAGTCTTCCGGGGGTATCTACGAGCAGTACTTC
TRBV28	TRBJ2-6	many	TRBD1	CASSLAGTGGAGANVLTF	TGTGCCAGCAGTTTAGCCGGGACAGGGGGCGCTGGGGCCAACGTCCTGACTTTC
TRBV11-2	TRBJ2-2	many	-	CASSTMRAGELFF	TGTGCCAGCAGCACTATGCGGGCGGGGGAGCTGTTTTTT
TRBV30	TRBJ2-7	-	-	CASSAGDYEQYF	TGTGCCTCCTCGGCAGGGGACTACGAGCAGTACTTC